These 15 T cell receptor beta chains were sequenced from one sample in a study of blood T cell repertoires in COVID-19. TCRdb's copy holds only in-frame clones and misses some; the assay was immunoSEQ multiplex PCR. The data show 96,000 or so clones, over 75% seen once. Sequencing was done on a sample of peripheral blood. The receptors shown here come from a woman older than 75 with acute or convalescent COVID-19.

A word on this clone: One end of the junction is discordant with germline, which a read error may explain. V usage is TRBV19 and J usage is TRBJ1-2; 7 bases are a match to TRBD1. The CDR3 contains 15 residues. Germline CDR1 reads LNHDA; CDR2 reads SQIVND (reference sequence). DNA for the CDR3: TGTGCCAGTAGTGCAGGCGGGACAGCTAACTATGGCTACACTTTC. Translated: CASSAGGTANYGYTF.

The chain links TRBV18 to TRBJ1-2; 8 nucleotides line up with TRBD1. The ends lost 6 bases at V and 0 bases at J; junction bases unmatched: 12. Per germline, CDR1 KGHSH and CDR2 LQKENI. This CDR3 is 17 amino acids long. The CDR3 loop is CASSPGQGGIPNYGYTF. CDR3 coding DNA: TGTGCCAGCTCCCCAGGACAGGGAGGGATTCCTAACTATGGCTACACCTTC. Complete variable domain (other parts from reference TRBV18 and TRBJ1-2): NAGVMQNPRHLVRRRGQEARLRCSPMKGHSHVYWYRQLPEEGLKFMVYLQKENIIDESGMPKERFSAEFPKEGPSILRIQQVVRGDSAAYFCASSPGQGGIPNYGYTFGSGTRLTVV.

This rearrangement joins TRBV11-3 to TRBJ2-3; 8 positions match TRBD1. The V gene's germline CDR1 is SGHNT and CDR2 YENEEA. V shed 4 bases, J shed 2 bases, and the junction held 5 bases outside the gene matches. The CDR3 runs to 15 residues. The DNA of the CDR3 is TGTGCCAGCAGCTCCGGACAGGGAGCCACAGATACGCAGTATTTT. As protein: CASSSGQGATDTQYF.

The V call is TRBV19, the J call TRBJ1-2; D may be TRBD1 (5 bases). The germline gives CDR1 LNHDA, CDR2 SQIVND (reference sequence). This CDR3 has 13 amino acids. V lost 4 bases and J lost 5, with 11 bases in between. The CDR3 DNA is TGTGCCAGTAGTAGCCTAGACAGATATGGCTACACCTTC. This codes for CASSSLDRYGYTF.

The chain couples TRBV19 to TRBJ1-2; 9 bases map to TRBD1. Germline-derived CDR1 and CDR2 are LNHDA and SQIVND (reference sequence). V lost 4 bases and J lost 1; bases outside the gene matches: 10. The CDR3 length is 17 residues. CDR3 DNA: TGTGCCAGTAGTACTCCGAGGACAGGGGAGAATAACTATGGCTACACCTTC. Protein product: CASSTPRTGENNYGYTF. The full variable domain, completed using reference TRBV19 and TRBJ1-2, is DGGITQSPKYLFRKEGQNVTLSCEQNLNHDAMYWYRQDPGQGLRLIYYSQIVNDFQKGDIAEGYSVSREKKESFPLTVTSAQKNPTAFYLCASSTPRTGENNYGYTFGSGTRLTVV.

The rearrangement uses TRBV7-8 and TRBJ1-2, with D perhaps matching TRBD1 (6 bases). The CDR3 has 16 residues. Trimming removed 1 base at V and 7 bases at J, with 19 bases between. CDR1 is SGHVS and CDR2 is FQNEAQ in the germline V gene. In nucleotides, the CDR3 is TGTGCCAGCAGCTTAGTGGGGTCAACAGGGTTCTCTGGCTACACCTTC. Its protein product is CASSLVGSTGFSGYTF.

The chain has TRBV18 and TRBJ2-3; D perhaps matches TRBD2 (5 bases). Trimming took 3 bases from V and 3 from J, leaving 10 bases between them. Germline V CDR1 and CDR2: KGHSH, LQKENI. The length of the CDR3 is 14 residues. The CDR3 protein is CASSPRTGTDTQYF. The CDR3 DNA reads TGTGCCAGCTCACCTAGGACGGGGACAGATACGCAGTATTTT.

The CDR3 here is CASSYGGQISYEQYF. The CDR3 nucleotides are TGTGCCAGCAGTTACGGCGGACAGATCTCCTACGAGCAGTACTTC. The V and J genes are TRBV6-5 and TRBJ2-7, with D possibly TRBD1 on 6 matching bases. Per the germline V gene, CDR1 is MNHEY and CDR2 is SVGAGI. V was trimmed by 2 bases and J by 0 bases, leaving 11 bases between them. The CDR3 runs to 15 residues.

The sample holds a few counts of this clone. V usage is TRBV5-1 and J usage is TRBJ1-3; D ambiguous. Germline lookup yields CDR1 SGHRS and CDR2 YFSETQ. V lost 0 bases and J 2 bases, leaving 9 bases between the germline ends. The CDR3 sequence is 15 residues long. The CDR3 spells CASSLGSGAGNTIYF. The CDR3 DNA reads as TGCGCCAGCAGCTTGGGCTCCGGGGCTGGAAACACCATATATTTT.

The chain joins TRBV12-3 or TRBV12-4 to TRBJ2-1; tentatively, D is TRBD2 (6 bases). CDR3 length: 13 residues. V lost 6 bases and J lost 6, with 12 bases in between. CDR3 nucleotides: TGTGCCAGCAGCAGACTAGAGGGCAATGAGCAGTTCTTC. Translating gives CASSRLEGNEQFF.

Here the CDR3 reads CASSLQAGSYNEQFF. CDR3 nucleotides: TGCGCCAGCAGCTTACAAGCGGGTTCCTACAATGAGCAGTTCTTC. The genes are TRBV5-1 and TRBJ2-1, with TRBD2 as a possible D gene (6 bases). CDR1 and CDR2 (germline): SGHRS, YFSETQ. Trimming pared 2 bases from V and 1 base from J, leaving 10 bases between. The CDR3 is 15 amino acids. Together with reference TRBV5-1 and TRBJ2-1, the CDR3 gives the full variable domain: KAGVTQTPRYLIKTRGQQVTLSCSPISGHRSVSWYQQTPGQGLQFLFEYFSETQRNKGNFPGRFSGRQFSNSRSEMNVSTLELGDSALYLCASSLQAGSYNEQFFGPGTRLTVL.

The chain has TRBV7-9 and TRBJ1-1, with D possibly TRBD1 on 5 matching bases. The CDR3 spans 14 residues. Germline V gene lookup returns CDR1 SEHNR and CDR2 FQNEAQ (reference sequence). V lost 2 bases, J lost 5 bases, and 12 bases lay in between. Here the CDR3 reads CASSLWPQGTEAFF. The CDR3 nucleotides are TGTGCCAGCAGCTTATGGCCCCAGGGAACTGAAGCTTTCTTT.

The V and J genes are TRBV5-1 and TRBJ1-5; D is ambiguous. Germline V gene lookup returns CDR1 SGHRS and CDR2 YFSETQ. The CDR3 runs to 14 residues. V was clipped by 1 base and J by 7 bases, with 12 bases between them. The CDR3 sequence is CASSLSVGGQPQHF. In DNA form, the CDR3 reads TGCGCCAGCAGCTTGTCCGTCGGCGGGCAGCCCCAGCATTTT.

This chain connects TRBV18 to TRBJ1-5; D not resolved. CDR3 length: 13 amino acids. With 10 bases removed from V and 7 bases from J, the gap between germline ends came to 17 bases. Germline V lookup: CDR1 KGHSH, CDR2 LQKENI. CDR3 nucleotide sequence: TGTGCCACATCAAGACGAGACTTCCAGCCCCAGCATTTT. Amino acids: CATSRRDFQPQHF.

The V gene is TRBV19, the J gene TRBJ2-6; 9 nucleotides align to TRBD1. CDR3 length: 17 amino acids. CDR1 LNHDA and CDR2 SQIVND come from the germline V gene (reference sequence). Losses at the gene ends were 6 bases for V and 1 base for J; bases not matched to a gene: 7. CDR3 amino acids: CASSAGTGFSGANVLTF. The DNA of the CDR3 is TGTGCCAGTAGCGCCGGGACAGGGTTTTCTGGGGCCAACGTCCTGACTTTC. The variable domain in full, completed from reference TRBV19 and TRBJ2-6, reads DGGITQSPKYLFRKEGQNVTLSCEQNLNHDAMYWYRQDPGQGLRLIYYSQIVNDFQKGDIAEGYSVSREKKESFPLTVTSAQKNPTAFYLCASSAGTGFSGANVLTFGAGSRLTVL.